The 10 T cell receptor beta chains given below trace back to one sample, sequenced in a study of immune cell composition in non-small cell lung cancer. Profiling relied on immunoSEQ multiplex PCR, and the TCRdb table lists in-frame clones only, not all of them. Of almost 3,000 clones in the sample, around 81% were seen once. These data are also associated with another study on CD4 T cells in lung cancer.

The sequenced sample consisted of lung tumor tissue. All receptors come from a human donor with non-small cell lung cancer.

This chain links TRBV30 with TRBJ1-5, with 8 bases identical to TRBD1. Losses at the gene ends were 5 bases for V and 6 bases for J; bases not matched to a gene: 6. Per germline, CDR1 GTSNPN and CDR2 SVGIG (reference sequence). The CDR3 extends over 13 amino acids. The DNA for the CDR3 is TGTGCCTGGGCCTCGGACAGGGTTCAGCCCCAGCATTTT. This gives the protein CAWASDRVQPQHF.

The sample holds one count of this clone. The chain is built from TRBV5-1 and TRBJ1-1; D not resolved. V was shortened by 4 bases and J by 0 bases, with 10 bases between the two germline ends. CDR3 length: 14 amino acids. Germline V gene sequence: CDR1 SGHRS, CDR2 YFSETQ. CDR3: CASSPGNMNTEAFF. CDR3 coding DNA: TGCGCCAGCAGCCCCGGGAACATGAACACTGAAGCTTTCTTT.

The rearrangement uses TRBV6-5 and TRBJ2-3; TRBD2 might be the D (5 bases). The V and J ends lost 9 bases and 2 bases respectively, with 12 bases between them. The CDR3 totals 13 residues. Looked up from germline, CDR1 is MNHEY and CDR2 is SVGAGI. The CDR3 is CASGFSATDTQYF. The CDR3 DNA follows: TGTGCCAGTGGTTTTAGCGCCACAGATACGCAGTATTTT.

The chain employs TRBV5-6 and TRBJ2-7, with D possibly being TRBD2 (6 bases). The CDR3 spans 15 residues. Trimming took 5 bases from V and 0 from J, leaving 15 bases between them. Germline CDR1 is SGHDT and CDR2 is YYEEEE. CDR3 nucleotides: TGTGCCAGCAGGCGGAGGGGCGTAAGCTCCTACGAGCAGTACTTC. As protein: CASRRRGVSSYEQYF.

The gene calls are TRBV21-1 and TRBJ2-1; the table's D call, TRBD2, was not checked against the DNA. TRBV21-1 is noted as a pseudogene. The CDR3 is 16 residues long. CDR3: CASSKRKGELYNEQFF. DNA for the CDR3: TGTGCCAGCAGCAAAAGGAAAGGAGAGCTCTACAATGAGCAGTTCTTC.

The V call is TRBV19, the J call TRBJ1-2; D is undetermined. Germline values: CDR1 LNHDA, CDR2 SQIVND (reference sequence). The CDR3 extends over 14 amino acids. Trimming shortened V by 4 bases and J by 8 bases, and 17 bases separated the two germline ends. CDR3 nucleotide sequence: TGTGCCAGTAGTAGGGGAGGGCCCACCGACGGCTACACCTTC. Amino acids: CASSRGGPTDGYTF.

The J gene is TRBJ2-1, the V gene TRBV7-9, with TRBD2 matching over 14 bases. J gave up 10 bases and V 2 bases, and 13 bases lay outside the gene matches. The CDR3 totals 18 residues. Germline V gives CDR1 SEHNR, CDR2 FQNEAQ (reference sequence). CDR3 sequence (DNA): TGTGCCAGCAGCTTACCCCCAAGACTAGCGGGGGGGCGCAGCGAGCAGTTCTTC. It specifies CASSLPPRLAGGRSEQFF.

The chain combines TRBV7-9 with TRBJ2-1, with 10 positions matching TRBD2. There are 15 residues in the CDR3. Germline assignment: CDR1 SEHNR and CDR2 FQNEAQ (reference sequence). J lost 9 bases, V lost 1 base, and 6 bases had no gene match. CDR3 sequence (DNA): TGTGCCAGCAGCTTAGGGCTAGCGGGAGTGGGTGAGCAGTTCTTC. Translation gives CASSLGLAGVGEQFF.

V usage is TRBV6-5 and J usage is TRBJ1-4; 8 nucleotides align to TRBD1. The CDR3 has 15 amino acids. Germline-derived CDR1 and CDR2 are MNHEY and SVGAGI. J lost 7 bases, V lost 2 bases, and 6 bases had no gene match. In DNA form, the CDR3 reads TGTGCCAGCAGTTACGGACAGGGCGTAGGTGAAAAACTGTTTTTT. Its translation is CASSYGQGVGEKLFF.

V and J are TRBV5-4 and TRBJ1-2; 9 positions match TRBD1. Germline loops: CDR1 SGHNT, CDR2 YYREEE (reference sequence). V lost 4 bases, J lost 2 bases, and 6 bases stayed unmatched. This CDR3 contains 15 residues. CDR3 nucleotide sequence: TGTGCCAGCAGCCGGGGACAGGGAAAAAACTATGGCTACACCTTC. This codes for CASSRGQGKNYGYTF.